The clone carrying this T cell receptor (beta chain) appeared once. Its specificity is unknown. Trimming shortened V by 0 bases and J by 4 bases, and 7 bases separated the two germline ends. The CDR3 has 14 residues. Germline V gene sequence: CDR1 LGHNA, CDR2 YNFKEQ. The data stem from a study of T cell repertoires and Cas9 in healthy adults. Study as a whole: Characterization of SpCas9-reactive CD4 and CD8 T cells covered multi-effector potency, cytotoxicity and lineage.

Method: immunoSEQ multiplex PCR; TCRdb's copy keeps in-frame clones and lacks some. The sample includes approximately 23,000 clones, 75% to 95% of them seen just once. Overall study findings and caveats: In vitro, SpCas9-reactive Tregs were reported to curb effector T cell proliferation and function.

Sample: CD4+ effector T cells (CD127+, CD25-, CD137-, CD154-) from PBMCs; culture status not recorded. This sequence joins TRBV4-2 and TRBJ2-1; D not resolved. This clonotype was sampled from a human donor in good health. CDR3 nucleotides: TGTGCCAGCAGCCAAGAGGTAGTATACAATGAGCAGTTCTTC. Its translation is CASSQEVVYNEQFF.